This T cell receptor (beta chain) was retrieved from a study of T cell changes during pregnancy in multiple sclerosis. Some clones are missing from TCRdb's copy, which holds only in-frame ones; the method was immunoSEQ multiplex PCR. The sample carries roughly 52,000 clones, around 92% recorded once. Trimming left V 5 bases short and J 0 bases short, with 18 bases between. This CDR3 contains 17 residues. The material sequenced was CD4+ T cells from peripheral blood mononuclear cells, taken in the third trimester of pregnancy. The receptor was derived from a female donor with multiple sclerosis, enrolled in a pregnancy study. The chain links TRBV6-7 to TRBJ2-3; D may be TRBD1 (6 bases). TRBV6-7 is an ORF, with its function uncertain. CDR3: CASSTHPGHTSTDTQYF. As DNA, the CDR3 is TGTGCCAGCAGTACCCACCCGGGACACACTAGCACAGATACGCAGTATTTT.